The 17 T cell receptor beta chains below all came from one sample that was sequenced in a study of blood T cell repertoires in COVID-19. Some clones are missing from TCRdb's copy, which holds only in-frame ones; the method was immunoSEQ multiplex PCR. The sample lists fewer than 250,000 clones, roughly four fifths occurring once. The material sequenced was peripheral blood. All receptors come from a woman between 45 and 65 years old with acute or convalescent COVID-19.

This clone was observed a single time. J is TRBJ2-7 and V is TRBV3-1 (or the pseudogene TRBV3-2); 7 positions match TRBD1. Germline values: CDR1 LGHDT, CDR2 YNNKEL (reference sequence). Unmatched junction bases numbered 7, after V lost 4 bases and J lost 1 base. This CDR3 spans 15 amino acids. The CDR3 region is CASSPAPGGSYEQYF. In DNA, the CDR3 is TGTGCCAGCAGCCCGGCTCCAGGGGGATCCTACGAGCAGTACTTC.

This clone has more than one count but fewer than ten. Here the CDR3 reads CASGEGQGYEQYF. Written as DNA, the CDR3 is TGTGCCAGCGGCGAAGGACAGGGGTACGAGCAGTACTTC. J is TRBJ2-7 and V is TRBV2; 9 bases are shared with TRBD1. The CDR3 is made up of 13 amino acids. J was trimmed by 4 bases and V by 8 bases; bases with no gene match: 6. Germline assignment: CDR1 SNHLY and CDR2 FYNNEI. Drawing the rest from reference TRBV2 and TRBJ2-7, the complete variable domain is EPEVTQTPSHQVTQMGQEVILRCVPISNHLYFYWYRQILGQKVEFLVSFYNNEISEKSEIFDDQFSVERPDGSNFTLKIRSTKLEDSAMYFCASGEGQGYEQYFGPGTRLTVT.

The CDR3 DNA is TGTGCCAGCAGTTTTAACTACGAGCAGTACTTC. Protein sequence: CASSFNYEQYF. The chain uses TRBV2 and TRBJ2-7; D is undetermined. Per the germline V gene, CDR1 is SNHLY and CDR2 is FYNNEI. This CDR3 has 11 amino acids. Trimming shortened V by 5 bases and J by 3 bases, and 5 bases separated the two germline ends. The whole variable domain, remainder taken from reference TRBV2 and TRBJ2-7, is EPEVTQTPSHQVTQMGQEVILRCVPISNHLYFYWYRQILGQKVEFLVSFYNNEISEKSEIFDDQFSVERPDGSNFTLKIRSTKLEDSAMYFCASSFNYEQYFGPGTRLTVT.

The chain couples TRBV6-5 to TRBJ2-7; TRBD1 might be the D (6 bases). CDR3 size: 12 residues. Germline V gene data show CDR1 as MNHEY and CDR2 as SVGAGI. With 6 bases removed from V and 4 bases from J, the gap between germline ends came to 10 bases. CDR3 sequence reads: CASSVQGYEQYF. CDR3 DNA: TGTGCCAGCAGCGTACAGGGTTACGAGCAGTACTTC.

The chain recombines TRBV28 with TRBJ1-5; 7 bases map to TRBD1. The CDR3 has 18 amino acids. Trimming removed 4 bases from V and 1 base from J; junction bases left unmatched: 13. Germline CDR1 is MDHEN and CDR2 is SYDVKM. In DNA, the CDR3 is TGTGCCAGCAGTTCTGGGACAGTGGGGATCGGGAGCAATCAGCCCCAGCATTTT. Its protein product is CASSSGTVGIGSNQPQHF.

The chain links TRBV11-2 to TRBJ2-1; D remains ambiguous. The CDR3 is 16 amino acids. V dropped 2 bases and J dropped 5 bases, with 16 bases sitting between them. Per the germline V gene, CDR1 is SGHAT and CDR2 is FQNNGV. The CDR3 region is CASSLLPVLLDNEQFF. The CDR3 DNA follows: TGTGCCAGCAGCTTACTACCCGTATTGTTGGACAATGAGCAGTTCTTC.

The chain recombines TRBV30 with TRBJ2-5; TRBD2 aligns across 8 bases. This CDR3 is built from 15 residues. Germline CDR1 GTSNPN, CDR2 SVGIG (reference sequence). V lost 2 bases to trimming and J lost 1 base; unmatched junction nucleotides: 6. DNA of the CDR3: TGTGCCTGGAGTTCCCAGCGGGGGCGCCAAGAGACCCAGTACTTC. Protein product: CAWSSQRGRQETQYF.

The chain links TRBV12-3 or TRBV12-4 to TRBJ1-5; no firm D call. The germline V and J ends were trimmed by 4 bases and 6 bases, with 10 bases remaining between them. The CDR3 is made up of 13 amino acids. The CDR3 sequence is CASSSWASQPQHF. DNA for the CDR3: TGTGCCAGCAGTTCCTGGGCATCTCAGCCCCAGCATTTT.

This sequence joins TRBV21-1 and TRBJ1-2; the DNA was not used to check the table's D call, TRBD1. TRBV21-1 is termed a pseudogene. The CDR3 totals 11 residues. CDR3 DNA sequence: TGTGCCAGCAGCCACCAACACAGGGTCACCTTC. Protein product: CASSHQHRVTF.

The CDR3, as DNA: TGTGCCACCAGTCCCAGCGCACAGGGAGATACGCAGTATTTT. Protein: CATSPSAQGDTQYF. The V call is TRBV24-1, the J call TRBJ2-3; a weak D match, TRBD1 (6 bases). The germline V and J ends were trimmed by 6 bases and 5 bases, with 14 bases remaining between them. Germline V gives CDR1 KGHDR, CDR2 SFDVKD. The CDR3 sequence is 14 residues long.

The chain joins TRBV27 to TRBJ2-1; no firm D call. Germline CDR1 is MNHEY and CDR2 is SMNVEV (reference sequence). The V end lost 7 bases, the J end lost 3 bases, and 10 bases lay between the germline ends. This CDR3 spans 13 amino acids. DNA of the CDR3: TGTGCCAGCACCTCGGTTCTCTACAATGAGCAGTTCTTC. Amino acids: CASTSVLYNEQFF.

The V call is TRBV30, the J call TRBJ2-3; perhaps TRBD2 as D (5 bases). The CDR3 has 12 amino acids. Germline loops: CDR1 GTSNPN, CDR2 SVGIG (reference sequence). Trimming left V 2 bases short and J 3 bases short, with 6 bases between. The CDR3 nucleotides are TGTGCCTGGAGTAGCGGTACAGATACGCAGTATTTT. The encoded protein is CAWSSGTDTQYF.

The J gene is TRBJ1-5, the V gene TRBV30, with TRBD1 matching 8 bases. V lost 0 bases, J lost 4 bases, and 11 bases stayed unmatched. Looked up from germline, CDR1 is GTSNPN and CDR2 is SVGIG (reference sequence). CDR3 length: 17 residues. CDR3 bases: TGTGCCTGGAGTGTAAAGGTGGGGCAGGGGGCGAATCAGCCCCAGCATTTT. Translation: CAWSVKVGQGANQPQHF.

The chain joins TRBV9 to TRBJ2-2, with D perhaps TRBD2 (6 bases). Trimming removed 0 bases from V and 7 bases from J, with 10 bases in between. The germline gives CDR1 SGDLS, CDR2 YYNGEE. The CDR3 spans 14 residues. CDR3 residues: CASSVGDFLGELFF. The CDR3 nucleotides are TGTGCCAGCAGCGTAGGGGACTTCCTCGGGGAGCTGTTTTTT.

This clone has a handful of counts. In the same sample, other DNA sequences code for this CDR3. The chain recombines TRBV30 with TRBJ1-5; D perhaps matches TRBD1 (6 bases). CDR1 and CDR2 (germline): GTSNPN, SVGIG (reference sequence). The V gene lost 2 bases and the J gene lost 4 bases, with 9 bases spanning the gap. The CDR3 extends over 13 amino acids. Here the CDR3 DNA reads TGTGCCTGGAGTCGGCAGGGGAATCAGCCCCAGCATTTT. Encoded protein: CAWSRQGNQPQHF.

The gene calls are TRBV19 and TRBJ2-7; a weak D match, TRBD2 (6 bases). The CDR3 length is 15 residues. Trimming removed 5 bases at V and 4 bases at J, with 18 bases between. Germline V gives CDR1 LNHDA, CDR2 SQIVND (reference sequence). The DNA for the CDR3 is TGTGCCAGTAGTCCTGGGAGGTACGGAGAGTACGAGCAGTACTTC. Translating gives CASSPGRYGEYEQYF.

This chain uses TRBV19 with TRBJ2-3; D is ambiguous. The CDR3 has 13 residues. The V end lost 5 bases, the J end lost 5 bases, and 11 bases lay between the germline ends. In germline, CDR1 is LNHDA, CDR2 SQIVND (reference sequence). The CDR3 nucleotides read TGTGCCAGTAGTTCCTCCCTTAGAGATACGCAGTATTTT. Its translation: CASSSSLRDTQYF.